This TCR beta chain was captured in a study of T cells in localized non-small cell lung cancer. Findings of the study overall: Only one tumor region was sequenced, so heterogeneity remains possible. The greatest T cell clonality was found in uninvolved adjacent lung (higher than in tumor).

The ends lost 8 bases at V and 6 bases at J; junction bases unmatched: 13. Germline V gene data show CDR1 as MNHGY and CDR2 as SAAAGT. The CDR3 consists of 15 residues. This clone was counted a few times. The antigen remains unidentified. Sequencing was performed with immunoSEQ multiplex PCR; in TCRdb, only in-frame clones are kept and a portion is missing. The sample has about 2,100 clones, 20% to 25% seen once. This sequence was found in a woman aged 40 to 75 with stage I lung adenocarcinoma. The sequencing here drew on normal lung tissue next to the tumor, taken before any cancer treatment. V usage is TRBV6-8 and J usage is TRBJ2-7; 10 positions agree with TRBD1. CDR3 region: CASVEAGQGLAEQYF. The CDR3 nucleotides read TGTGCCAGCGTTGAAGCGGGACAGGGGTTGGCCGAGCAGTACTTC.